This T cell receptor beta chain was retrieved from a study of lymphopenia after photon versus proton radiotherapy. This clone was counted only a few times. Its antigen remains unidentified. Study-level findings and limits: Relative stability marked proton patients; photon patients lost diversity and naive cells. After lymphocyte nadir, photon-treated repertoires showed oligoclonal expansion, especially CD8+ Temra. Only patients who died were analyzed for survival; proton advantage is unproven.

The data were produced by immunoSEQ multiplex PCR, yet TCRdb's version contains in-frame clones alone and is incomplete. The table has approximately 160,000 clones, roughly nine tenths seen once. J gave up 7 bases and V 5 bases, and 6 bases lay outside the gene matches. From germline, CDR1 is MNHEY and CDR2 SMNVEV (reference sequence). The length of the CDR3 is 14 residues. This sequence joins TRBV27 and TRBJ2-3, with 10 bases matching TRBD1. Here the sequenced sample was peripheral blood, taken from a patient treated with photon-based radiotherapy. The source of this sequence is a man between 50 and 59 years old with gastric cancer. The CDR3 spells CASSLTDRGNTQYF. As DNA, the CDR3 is TGTGCCAGCAGTCTAACGGACAGGGGGAATACGCAGTATTTT.